A selection of T cell receptor beta chains follows, all from one sample in a study of Graves' ophthalmopathy and Graves' hyperthyroidism. One entry per CDR3 protein results from TCRdb running MiXCR on the multiplex PCR reads. The repertoire holds fewer than 600,000 distinct CDR3 sequences, with roughly 14% as singletons. Sequencing was carried out using blood. The receptors come from a woman under 40 with Graves' ophthalmopathy. Both conserved end residues are part of each CDR3. Each record gives: D gene, clone size, V gene, CDR3 protein. The D gene is left open where the match is weak. Rows give clone size only sometimes, using once, few, many, or a class for an expanded clone.

TRBD2 | - | TRBV7-8 | CASSLVRGERTGELFF
TRBD2 | many | TRBV20-1 | CSARDSGTSYTGELFF
- | many | TRBV6-1 | CASSLQVTDGANYGYTF
- | many | TRBV4-2 | CASSPSSLDNQPQHF
TRBD1 | many | TRBV6-5 | CASSYGQGAGNEQFF
- | many | TRBV2 | CASSENRDTGELFF
TRBD1 | many | TRBV12-3/TRBV12-4 | CASSTGTGHSPLHF
TRBD1 | many | TRBV5-1 | CASSLGQGAAYEQYF
TRBD1 | many | TRBV7-9 | CASSIGQGATEAFF
- | many | TRBV7-9 | CASSLALYEQYF
- | many | TRBV20-1 | CSASDGQTSYEQYF
- | many | TRBV6-1 | CASRSVTGHPDYGYTF
- | few | TRBV30 | CAWSVMVRDTRPEQYF
- | many | TRBV6-1 | CASQVLNPGELFF
- | - | TRBV3-1 | CASSQDMAADTQYF
- | many | TRBV27 | CASSPSRQGSFYTF
- | many | TRBV12-3/TRBV12-4 | CASNDNRASYGNTIYF
- | many | TRBV6-1 | CASSEATSGANVLTF
TRBD2 | many | TRBV7-8 | CASSQRRLAGGFYEQYF
- | many | TRBV6-5 | CASSYSIGITEAFF
- | many | TRBV9 | CASSVRWNGELFF
TRBD1 | many | TRBV5-5 | CASSTTGGGNIKYF